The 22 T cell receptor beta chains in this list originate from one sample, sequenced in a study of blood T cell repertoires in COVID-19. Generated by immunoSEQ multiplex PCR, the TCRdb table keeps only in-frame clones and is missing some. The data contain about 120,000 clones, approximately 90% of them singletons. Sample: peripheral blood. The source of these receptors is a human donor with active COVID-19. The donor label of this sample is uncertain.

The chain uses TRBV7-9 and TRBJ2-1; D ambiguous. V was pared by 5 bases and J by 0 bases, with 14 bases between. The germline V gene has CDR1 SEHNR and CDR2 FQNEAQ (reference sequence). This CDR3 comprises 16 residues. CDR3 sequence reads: CASSPSGSLSYNEQFF. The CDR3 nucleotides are TGTGCCAGCAGCCCCTCGGGTAGCCTCTCCTACAATGAGCAGTTCTTC.

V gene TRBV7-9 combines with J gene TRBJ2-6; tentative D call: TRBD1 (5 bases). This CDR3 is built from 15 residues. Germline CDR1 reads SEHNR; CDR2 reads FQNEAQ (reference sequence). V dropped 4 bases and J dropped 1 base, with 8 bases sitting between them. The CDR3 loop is CASSYRGSGANVLTF. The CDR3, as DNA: TGTGCCAGCAGCTATAGGGGTTCTGGGGCCAACGTCCTGACTTTC.

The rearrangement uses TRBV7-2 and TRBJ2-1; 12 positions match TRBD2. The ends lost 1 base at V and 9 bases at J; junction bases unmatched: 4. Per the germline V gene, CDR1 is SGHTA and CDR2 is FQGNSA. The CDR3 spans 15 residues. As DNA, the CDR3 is TGTGCCAGCAGCTTAGAAGGACTAGCGGGGCCTGAGCAGTTCTTC. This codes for CASSLEGLAGPEQFF.

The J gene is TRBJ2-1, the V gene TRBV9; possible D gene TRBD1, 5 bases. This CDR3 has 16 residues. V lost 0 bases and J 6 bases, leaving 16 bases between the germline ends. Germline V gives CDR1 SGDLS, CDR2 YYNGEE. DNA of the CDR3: TGTGCCAGCAGCGTAGAGCCGATAAAAGGGGTCAATGAGCAGTTCTTC. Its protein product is CASSVEPIKGVNEQFF.

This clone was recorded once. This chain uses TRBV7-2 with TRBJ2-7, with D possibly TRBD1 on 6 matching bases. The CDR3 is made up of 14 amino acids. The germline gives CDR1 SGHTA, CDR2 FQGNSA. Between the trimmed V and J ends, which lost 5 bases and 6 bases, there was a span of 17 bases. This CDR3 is CASSPHQNRVEQYF. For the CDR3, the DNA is TGTGCCAGCAGCCCCCATCAAAACAGGGTCGAGCAGTACTTC.

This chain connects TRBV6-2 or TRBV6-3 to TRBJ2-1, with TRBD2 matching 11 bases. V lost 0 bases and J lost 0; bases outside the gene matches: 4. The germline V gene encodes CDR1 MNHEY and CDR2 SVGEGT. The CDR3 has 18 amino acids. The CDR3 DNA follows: TGTGCCAGCAGTTACTCGCGTAGCGGGGGGGCCTCCTACAATGAGCAGTTCTTC. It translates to CASSYSRSGGASYNEQFF.

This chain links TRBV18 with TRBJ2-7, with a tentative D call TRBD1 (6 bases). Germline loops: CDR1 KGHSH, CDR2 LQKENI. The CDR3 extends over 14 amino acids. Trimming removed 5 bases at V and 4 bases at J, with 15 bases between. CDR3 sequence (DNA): TGTGCCAGCTCATTACGGCAGGGGTTATACGAGCAGTACTTC. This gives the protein CASSLRQGLYEQYF.

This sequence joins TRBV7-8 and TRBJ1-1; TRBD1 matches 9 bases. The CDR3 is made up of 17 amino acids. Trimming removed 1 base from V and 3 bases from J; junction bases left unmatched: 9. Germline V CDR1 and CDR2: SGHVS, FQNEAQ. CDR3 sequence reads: CASSLGEQGAWDTEAFF. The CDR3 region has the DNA TGTGCCAGCAGCTTAGGGGAACAGGGGGCGTGGGACACTGAAGCTTTCTTT.

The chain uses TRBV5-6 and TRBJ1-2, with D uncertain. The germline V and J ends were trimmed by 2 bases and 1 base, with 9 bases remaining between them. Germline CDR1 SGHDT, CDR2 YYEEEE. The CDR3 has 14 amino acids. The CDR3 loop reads CASSFVSDNYGYTF. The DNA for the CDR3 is TGTGCCAGCAGCTTCGTTTCAGATAACTATGGCTACACCTTC.

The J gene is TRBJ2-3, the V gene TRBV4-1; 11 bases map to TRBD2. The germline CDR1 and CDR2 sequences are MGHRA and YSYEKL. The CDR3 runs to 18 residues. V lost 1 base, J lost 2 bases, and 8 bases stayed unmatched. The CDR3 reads CASSQVGLAGGHTDTQYF. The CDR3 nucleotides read TGCGCCAGCAGCCAAGTAGGGCTAGCGGGGGGCCACACAGATACGCAGTATTTT.

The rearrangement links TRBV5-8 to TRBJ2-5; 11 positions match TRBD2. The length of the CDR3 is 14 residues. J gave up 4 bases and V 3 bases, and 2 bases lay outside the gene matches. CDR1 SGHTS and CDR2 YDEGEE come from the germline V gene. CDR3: CASSSGTSGETQYF. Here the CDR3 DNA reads TGTGCCAGCAGCTCGGGGACTAGCGGAGAGACCCAGTACTTC.

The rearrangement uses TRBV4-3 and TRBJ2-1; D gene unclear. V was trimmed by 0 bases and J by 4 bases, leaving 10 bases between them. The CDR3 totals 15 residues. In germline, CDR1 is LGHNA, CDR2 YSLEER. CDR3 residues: CASSQDTTEYNEQFF. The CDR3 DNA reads TGCGCCAGCAGCCAAGATACAACAGAGTACAATGAGCAGTTCTTC.

CDR3 in amino acids: CASRTGSGGPGNEQFF. CDR3 nucleotides: TGTGCCAGCAGGACCGGGTCCGGGGGGCCTGGCAATGAGCAGTTCTTC. The chain recombines TRBV27 with TRBJ2-1; weak D call: TRBD2 (7 bases). The V and J ends lost 6 bases and 6 bases respectively, with 21 bases between them. Germline lookup yields CDR1 MNHEY and CDR2 SMNVEV (reference sequence). The CDR3 covers 16 residues.

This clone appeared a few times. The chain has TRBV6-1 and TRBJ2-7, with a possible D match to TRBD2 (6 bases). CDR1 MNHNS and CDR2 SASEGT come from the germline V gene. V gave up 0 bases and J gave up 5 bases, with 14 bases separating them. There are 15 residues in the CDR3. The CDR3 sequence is CASSEAGGGVDEQYF. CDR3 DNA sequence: TGTGCCAGCAGTGAAGCGGGGGGAGGCGTGGACGAGCAGTACTTC.

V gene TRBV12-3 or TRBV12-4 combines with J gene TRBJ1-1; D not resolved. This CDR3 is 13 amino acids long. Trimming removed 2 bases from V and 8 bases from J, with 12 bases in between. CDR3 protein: CASSLFGREEAFF. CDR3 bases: TGTGCCAGCAGTTTATTTGGGAGGGAGGAAGCTTTCTTT.

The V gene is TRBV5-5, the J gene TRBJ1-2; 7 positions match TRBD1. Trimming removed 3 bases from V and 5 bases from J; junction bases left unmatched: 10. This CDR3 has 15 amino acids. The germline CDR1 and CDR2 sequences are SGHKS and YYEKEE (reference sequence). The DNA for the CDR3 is TGTGCCAGCAGCTCGTCGGGACAGCTAATTTATGGCTACACCTTC. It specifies CASSSSGQLIYGYTF.

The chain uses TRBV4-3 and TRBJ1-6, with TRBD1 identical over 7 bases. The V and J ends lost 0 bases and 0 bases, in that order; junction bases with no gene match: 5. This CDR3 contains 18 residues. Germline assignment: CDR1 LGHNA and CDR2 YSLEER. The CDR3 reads CASSQDPGQSSYNSPLHF. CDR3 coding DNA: TGCGCCAGCAGCCAAGATCCGGGACAGAGCTCCTATAATTCACCCCTCCACTTT.

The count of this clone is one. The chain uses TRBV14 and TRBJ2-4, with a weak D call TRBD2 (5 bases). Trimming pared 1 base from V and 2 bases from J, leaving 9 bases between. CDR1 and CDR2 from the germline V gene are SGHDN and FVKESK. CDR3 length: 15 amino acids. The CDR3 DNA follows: TGTGCCAGCAGCCAAGGTCCGGGAACCAAAAACATTCAGTACTTC. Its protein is CASSQGPGTKNIQYF.

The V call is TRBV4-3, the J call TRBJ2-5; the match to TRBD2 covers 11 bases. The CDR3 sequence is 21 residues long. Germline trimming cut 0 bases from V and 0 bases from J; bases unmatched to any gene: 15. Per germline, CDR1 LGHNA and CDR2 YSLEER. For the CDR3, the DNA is TGCGCCAGCAGCCAAGATCTTGGGTTAATAGCGGGGGGGTCCAACCAAGAGACCCAGTACTTC. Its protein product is CASSQDLGLIAGGSNQETQYF.

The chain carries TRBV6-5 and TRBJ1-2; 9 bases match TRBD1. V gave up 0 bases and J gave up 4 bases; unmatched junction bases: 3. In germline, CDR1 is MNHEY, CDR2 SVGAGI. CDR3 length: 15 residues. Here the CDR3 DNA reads TGTGCCAGCAGTTACTCTGGGACAGGGTCCTATGGCTACACCTTC. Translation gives CASSYSGTGSYGYTF.

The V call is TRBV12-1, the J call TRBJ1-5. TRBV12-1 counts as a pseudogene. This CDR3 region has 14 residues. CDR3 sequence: CASSLRVSNQPQHF. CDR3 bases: TGTGCCAGCAGCTTGCGAGTCTCCAATCAGCCCCAGCATTTT.

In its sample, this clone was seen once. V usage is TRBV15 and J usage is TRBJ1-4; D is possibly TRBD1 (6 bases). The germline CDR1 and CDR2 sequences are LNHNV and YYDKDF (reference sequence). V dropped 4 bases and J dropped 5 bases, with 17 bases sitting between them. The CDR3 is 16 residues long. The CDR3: CATSNPGQNLNEKLFF. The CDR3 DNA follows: TGTGCCACCAGCAACCCTGGACAGAACTTAAATGAAAAACTGTTTTTT.